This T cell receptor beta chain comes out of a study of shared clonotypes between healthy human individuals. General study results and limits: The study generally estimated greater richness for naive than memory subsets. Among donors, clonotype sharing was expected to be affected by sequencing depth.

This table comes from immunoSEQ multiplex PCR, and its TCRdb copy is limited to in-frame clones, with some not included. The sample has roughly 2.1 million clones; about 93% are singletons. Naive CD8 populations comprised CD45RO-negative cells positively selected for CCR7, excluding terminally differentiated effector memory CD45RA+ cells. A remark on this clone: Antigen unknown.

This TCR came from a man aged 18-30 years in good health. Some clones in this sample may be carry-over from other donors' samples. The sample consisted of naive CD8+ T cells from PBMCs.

This CDR3 reads CASRTSFYEQYF. CDR3 bases: TGTGCCAGCAGGACTAGCTTCTACGAGCAGTACTTC. The chain carries TRBV11-2 and TRBJ2-7, with 7 nucleotides matching TRBD2. The length of the CDR3 is 12 residues. V was pared by 6 bases and J by 3 bases, with 2 bases of the junction left unmatched. Germline CDR1 SGHAT, CDR2 FQNNGV.